The clone carrying this TCR beta chain showed up just a few times. The data belong to a study of blood T cell repertoires in COVID-19. Original analysis: Reference gene primer amplification gave estimated nucleated cell counts. Produced via immunoSEQ multiplex PCR; TCRdb's table is partial and in-frame only. V, J and clone size derive from that table, while D and trimming were established from the DNA sequence. The sample records roughly 63,000 clones, 79% being singletons. Germline CDR1 reads SEHNR; CDR2 reads FQNEAQ (reference sequence). V was pared by 1 base and J by 4 bases, with 4 bases of the junction left unmatched. CDR3 size: 15 residues.

Sequenced: peripheral blood. The sequence derives from a human donor in a cohort sampled during active COVID-19. The rearrangement uses TRBV7-9 and TRBJ1-5; the match to TRBD1 covers 7 bases. CDR3 protein: CASSLEGARNQPQHF. In nucleotides, the CDR3 is TGTGCCAGCAGCTTAGAGGGGGCTAGAAATCAGCCCCAGCATTTT. Together with reference TRBV7-9 and TRBJ1-5, the CDR3 gives the full variable domain: DTGVSQNPRHKITKRGQNVTFRCDPISEHNRLYWYRQTLGQGPEFLTYFQNEAQLEKSRLLSDRFSAERPKGSFSTLEIQRTEQGDSAMYLCASSLEGARNQPQHFGDGTRLSIL.